The rows below give T cell receptor beta chains drawn from one sample of a study of T cells in Graves' hyperthyroidism and ophthalmopathy. TCRdb redid the calling of the multiplex PCR reads with MiXCR, one entry per CDR3 protein. The repertoire includes fewer than 550,000 distinct CDR3 sequences, 15% to 18% of them detected once, and roughly 13% sits in the top ten. Sequenced material: blood. Receptors originate from a woman aged 18-30 years with Graves' hyperthyroidism. Each CDR3 is given with its conserved first and last residue. Each record gives: D gene, J gene, V gene, CDR3 length, clone size, CDR3 protein, CDR3 DNA. A D gene is named only where the DNA matches it firmly. Not every row has a clone size; where given, it reads once, few, many or a size class.

d_gene: .
j_gene: TRBJ1-2
v_gene: TRBV6-2/TRBV6-3
len: 13
abundance: few
CDR3aa: CASSRQRGYGYTF
CDR3nt: TGTGCCAGCAGTCGACAGAGAGGCTATGGCTACACCTTC

d_gene: .
j_gene: TRBJ2-1
v_gene: TRBV12-3/TRBV12-4
len: 14
abundance: few
CDR3aa: CASSLVQVGLEQFF
CDR3nt: TGTGCCAGCAGTTTAGTACAGGTGGGACTTGAGCAGTTCTTC

d_gene: .
j_gene: TRBJ2-1
v_gene: TRBV7-9
len: 15
abundance: .
CDR3aa: CASSDARTTTNEQFF
CDR3nt: TGTGCCAGCAGCGATGCTAGGACCACGACGAATGAGCAGTTCTTC

d_gene: .
j_gene: TRBJ2-2
v_gene: TRBV3-1
len: 12
abundance: many
CDR3aa: CASSHISGELFF
CDR3nt: TGTGCCAGCAGCCACATAAGCGGGGAGCTGTTTTTT

d_gene: TRBD1
j_gene: TRBJ1-2
v_gene: TRBV19
len: 17
abundance: .
CDR3aa: CASSADRGRSIPRGYTF
CDR3nt: TGTGCCAGTAGCGCGGACAGGGGGCGATCAATCCCCCGCGGCTACACCTTC

d_gene: .
j_gene: TRBJ2-3
v_gene: TRBV7-2
len: 16
abundance: many
CDR3aa: CASSLWEGGAPDTQYF
CDR3nt: TGTGCCAGCAGCCTATGGGAGGGGGGGGCCCCAGATACGCAGTATTTT

d_gene: .
j_gene: TRBJ1-2
v_gene: TRBV6-2/TRBV6-3
len: 13
abundance: many
CDR3aa: CASSSGGAFGYTF
CDR3nt: TGTGCCAGCAGCTCAGGCGGCGCCTTCGGCTACACCTTC

d_gene: .
j_gene: TRBJ2-7
v_gene: TRBV7-2
len: 14
abundance: many
CDR3aa: CASSIDLWTYEQYF
CDR3nt: TGTGCCAGCAGCATTGACCTATGGACCTACGAGCAGTACTTC

d_gene: .
j_gene: TRBJ1-2
v_gene: TRBV20-1
len: 15
abundance: many
CDR3aa: CSAPMILTADYGYTF
CDR3nt: TGCAGTGCTCCTATGATCTTGACAGCAGACTATGGCTACACCTTC

d_gene: .
j_gene: TRBJ1-3
v_gene: TRBV19
len: 16
abundance: .
CDR3aa: CASSTGGRVSGNTIYF
CDR3nt: TGTGCCAGTAGTACCGGAGGACGGGTCTCTGGAAACACCATATATTTT

d_gene: TRBD2
j_gene: TRBJ2-7
v_gene: TRBV10-3
len: 15
abundance: few
CDR3aa: CAISATSGSVGEQYF
CDR3nt: TGTGCCATCAGTGCTACTAGCGGGAGTGTTGGGGAGCAGTACTTC

d_gene: TRBD2
j_gene: TRBJ2-2
v_gene: TRBV4-1
len: 17
abundance: .
CDR3aa: CASSQQTRGSGTGELFF
CDR3nt: TGCGCCAGCAGCCAGCAAACGCGGGGGAGTGGGACCGGGGAGCTGTTTTTT

d_gene: .
j_gene: TRBJ2-7
v_gene: TRBV2
len: 14
abundance: .
CDR3aa: CASKGSSGSYEQYF
CDR3nt: TGTGCCAGCAAGGGAAGTAGCGGCTCCTACGAGCAGTACTTC

d_gene: .
j_gene: TRBJ1-2
v_gene: TRBV12-3/TRBV12-4
len: 19
abundance: .
CDR3aa: CASSFGLSPRTNSNYGYTF
CDR3nt: TGTGCCAGCAGTTTTGGGTTAAGCCCGAGGACAAACTCTAACTATGGCTACACCTTC

d_gene: .
j_gene: TRBJ1-2
v_gene: TRBV24-1
len: 15
abundance: once
CDR3aa: CATSDVKGDNYGYTF
CDR3nt: TGTGCCACCAGTGATGTGAAGGGGGATAACTATGGCTACACCTTC

d_gene: .
j_gene: TRBJ2-5
v_gene: TRBV4-1
len: 13
abundance: many
CDR3aa: CASSHNGGETQYF
CDR3nt: TGCGCCAGCAGCCATAACGGAGGCGAGACCCAGTACTTC

d_gene: .
j_gene: TRBJ2-3
v_gene: TRBV6-1
len: 13
abundance: many
CDR3aa: CASSWTSTDTQYF
CDR3nt: TGTGCCAGCAGTTGGACTAGCACAGATACGCAGTATTTT

d_gene: .
j_gene: TRBJ1-2
v_gene: TRBV27
len: 14
abundance: many
CDR3aa: CASSFRGTNYGYTF
CDR3nt: TGTGCCAGCAGTTTTCGGGGGACTAACTATGGCTACACCTTC

d_gene: .
j_gene: TRBJ2-7
v_gene: TRBV11-2
len: 11
abundance: many
CDR3aa: CASSLGTEQYF
CDR3nt: TGTGCCAGCAGCTTAGGAACAGAGCAGTACTTC

d_gene: .
j_gene: TRBJ1-2
v_gene: TRBV4-2
len: 14
abundance: many
CDR3aa: CASSLVQDYYGYTF
CDR3nt: TGTGCCAGCAGCCTTGTTCAAGATTATTATGGCTACACCTTC

d_gene: .
j_gene: TRBJ2-5
v_gene: TRBV24-1
len: 16
abundance: .
CDR3aa: CATSDPPPEGQETQYF
CDR3nt: TGTGCCACCAGTGATCCCCCCCCCGAGGGGCAAGAGACCCAGTACTTC

d_gene: TRBD2
j_gene: TRBJ2-3
v_gene: TRBV20-1
len: 15
abundance: many
CDR3aa: CSATGTSEPPDTQYF
CDR3nt: TGCAGTGCAACCGGGACTAGCGAGCCACCAGATACGCAGTATTTT

d_gene: .
j_gene: TRBJ2-1
v_gene: TRBV7-9
len: 13
abundance: few
CDR3aa: CASSDSRVNEQFF
CDR3nt: TGTGCCAGCAGCGACTCCAGGGTGAATGAGCAGTTCTTC

d_gene: .
j_gene: TRBJ2-7
v_gene: TRBV28
len: 14
abundance: many
CDR3aa: CASRPRHRSYEQYF
CDR3nt: TGTGCCAGCAGACCACGACACCGCTCCTACGAGCAGTACTTC

d_gene: .
j_gene: TRBJ1-1
v_gene: TRBV29-1
len: 13
abundance: few
CDR3aa: CSVEKVAESEAFF
CDR3nt: TGCAGCGTTGAAAAGGTTGCAGAATCTGAAGCTTTCTTT

d_gene: TRBD2
j_gene: TRBJ2-7
v_gene: TRBV6-5
len: 17
abundance: many
CDR3aa: CASSYSRSGGAPDEQYF
CDR3nt: TGTGCCAGCAGTTACTCGAGGAGCGGGGGGGCCCCTGACGAGCAGTACTTC

d_gene: .
j_gene: TRBJ2-5
v_gene: TRBV2
len: 15
abundance: many
CDR3aa: CASSEAREGEETQYF
CDR3nt: TGTGCCAGCAGTGAAGCAAGGGAAGGAGAAGAGACCCAGTACTTC

d_gene: .
j_gene: TRBJ1-1
v_gene: TRBV19
len: 16
abundance: .
CDR3aa: CASSISDNSMNTEAFF
CDR3nt: TGTGCCAGTAGTATCTCGGACAACAGTATGAACACTGAAGCTTTCTTT

d_gene: TRBD2
j_gene: TRBJ2-1
v_gene: TRBV7-3
len: 14
abundance: many
CDR3aa: CASSPGGSSNEQFF
CDR3nt: TGTGCCAGCAGCCCGGGGGGATCGTCAAATGAGCAGTTCTTC

d_gene: .
j_gene: TRBJ2-3
v_gene: TRBV20-1
len: 16
abundance: many
CDR3aa: CSACPLARESTDTQYF
CDR3nt: TGCAGTGCTTGCCCATTAGCGAGGGAGAGCACAGATACGCAGTATTTT

d_gene: .
j_gene: TRBJ1-5
v_gene: TRBV28
len: 12
abundance: .
CDR3aa: CASTVGDQPQHF
CDR3nt: TGTGCCAGTACGGTGGGGGATCAGCCCCAGCATTTT

d_gene: .
j_gene: TRBJ2-1
v_gene: TRBV12-3/TRBV12-4
len: 13
abundance: many
CDR3aa: CASSDRGYNEQFF
CDR3nt: TGTGCCAGCTCTGACCGGGGCTACAATGAGCAGTTCTTC

d_gene: .
j_gene: TRBJ2-5
v_gene: TRBV10-3
len: 14
abundance: many
CDR3aa: CAISLAQVQETQYF
CDR3nt: TGTGCCATCAGTCTTGCACAGGTCCAAGAGACCCAGTACTTC

d_gene: .
j_gene: TRBJ2-3
v_gene: TRBV5-1
len: 15
abundance: few
CDR3aa: CASRVSGAYTDTQYF
CDR3nt: TGCGCCAGCAGGGTCTCGGGGGCCTACACAGATACGCAGTATTTT

d_gene: .
j_gene: TRBJ2-1
v_gene: TRBV29-1
len: 17
abundance: many
CDR3aa: CSVEWAITGFNYNEQFF
CDR3nt: TGCAGCGTTGAATGGGCCATAACAGGGTTTAACTACAATGAGCAGTTCTTC

d_gene: .
j_gene: TRBJ2-1
v_gene: TRBV6-1
len: 13
abundance: few
CDR3aa: CASSEGMYNEQFF
CDR3nt: TGTGCCAGCAGTGAGGGGATGTACAATGAGCAGTTCTTC

d_gene: .
j_gene: TRBJ2-3
v_gene: TRBV20-1
len: 14
abundance: .
CDR3aa: CSAGGRAYTDTQYF
CDR3nt: TGCAGTGCTGGCGGGCGGGCCTACACAGATACGCAGTATTTT

d_gene: TRBD2
j_gene: TRBJ2-3
v_gene: TRBV6-5
len: 14
abundance: many
CDR3aa: CASSYSSDGTKQYF
CDR3nt: TGTGCCAGCAGTTACTCGAGTGATGGGACTAAGCAGTATTTT

d_gene: TRBD1
j_gene: TRBJ1-6
v_gene: TRBV3-1
len: 13
abundance: .
CDR3aa: CASSLGQVSPLHF
CDR3nt: TGTGCCAGCAGCCTGGGACAGGTTTCACCCCTCCACTTT

d_gene: .
j_gene: TRBJ1-4
v_gene: TRBV5-1
len: 14
abundance: few
CDR3aa: CASSVNRVQEKLFF
CDR3nt: TGCGCCAGCAGCGTGAACAGGGTTCAGGAAAAACTGTTTTTT

d_gene: .
j_gene: TRBJ1-5
v_gene: TRBV27
len: 15
abundance: .
CDR3aa: CASSLWGSSNQPQHF
CDR3nt: TGTGCCAGCAGTTTATGGGGCAGTAGCAATCAGCCCCAGCATTTT

d_gene: .
j_gene: TRBJ1-4
v_gene: TRBV2
len: 15
abundance: .
CDR3aa: CASSNRQAVNEKLFF
CDR3nt: TGTGCCAGCAGTAACCGACAGGCAGTTAATGAAAAACTGTTTTTT